These T cell receptor beta chains were read from a single sample in a study of PD-L1 blockade in urothelial cancer. Some clones are missing from TCRdb's copy, which holds only in-frame ones; the method was immunoSEQ multiplex PCR. The profile shows about 50,000 clones, about four fifths of them singletons. Sequencing used PBMCs, obtained around atezolizumab (anti-PD-L1) treatment. These receptor sequences come from a man aged 65-85 years with urothelial cancer. CDR3s include the opening cysteine and the closing phenylalanine or tryptophan. The order of the fields is clone size, J gene, D gene, V gene, CDR3 DNA, CDR3 protein. A D gene is named only where the DNA matches it firmly. Size is stated for part of the rows, as once, few or many counts, or as a class when the clone is expanded.

many | TRBJ1-1 | TRBD1 | TRBV11-2 | TGTGCCAGCAGCTTAAGGTACGGACAGGTAAACACTGAAGCTTTCTTT | CASSLRYGQVNTEAFF
- | TRBJ1-2 | - | TRBV9 | TGTGCCAGCAGCACCGAGTATAACTACAACTATGGCTACACCTTC | CASSTEYNYNYGYTF
- | TRBJ2-3 | TRBD2 | TRBV7-2 | TGTGCCAGCAGCTTACGACTAGCGGGAGGTCCCACAGATACGCAGTATTTT | CASSLRLAGGPTDTQYF
- | TRBJ2-2 | - | TRBV6-1 | TGTGCCAGCAGCCCCAGGGCAATAGGCACCGGGGAGCTGTTTTTT | CASSPRAIGTGELFF
once | TRBJ2-7 | TRBD1 | TRBV9 | TGTGCCAGCAGCGCCGGGGACAGGGACAGGGAGCAGTACTTC | CASSAGDRDREQYF
few | TRBJ2-1 | - | TRBV7-9 | TGTGCCAGCAGCTTAGATACTAGCTATGAGCAGTTCTTC | CASSLDTSYEQFF
- | TRBJ2-3 | - | TRBV28 | TGTGCCAGCAGTTTATTCCAGGGTCAGGGGGGTACGCAGTATTTT | CASSLFQGQGGTQYF
- | TRBJ2-3 | TRBD1 | TRBV27 | TGTGCCACCCGGGACAGAAGCACAGATACGCAGTATTTT | CATRDRSTDTQYF
- | TRBJ2-3 | - | TRBV11-3 | TGTGCCAGCAGCCCCTCGGGATTCACAGATACGCAGTATTTT | CASSPSGFTDTQYF
- | TRBJ2-7 | - | TRBV11-2 | TGTGCCAGCAGCTTTCCGGGAGCTTCTTACGAGCAGTACTTC | CASSFPGASYEQYF
- | TRBJ1-1 | - | TRBV5-1 | TGCGCCAGCAGCTTGGTAGGTACAGGGCCGAACACTGAAGCTTTCTTT | CASSLVGTGPNTEAFF
- | TRBJ1-2 | - | TRBV19 | TGTGCCAGTATGCGAAGACAGTGGGAAAGCTATGGCTACACCTTC | CASMRRQWESYGYTF
- | TRBJ1-2 | - | TRBV4-1 | TGCGCCAGCAGCCAAGAGTACTCCGCCGGGACAGGCTACACCTTC | CASSQEYSAGTGYTF
- | TRBJ2-7 | - | TRBV19 | TGTGCCAGTAGTATTGGCGGGGATAGCTCCTACGAGCAGTACTTC | CASSIGGDSSYEQYF
- | TRBJ2-6 | - | TRBV5-1 | TGCGCCAGCAGCTTGGGATCATGGCTAGGTGGGGCCAACGTCCTGACTTTC | CASSLGSWLGGANVLTF
- | TRBJ1-3 | - | TRBV7-8 | TGTGCCAGCAGTTTTAGCGGGGGGCGAGCCATATATTTT | CASSFSGGRAIYF
once | TRBJ2-7 | TRBD1 | TRBV10-3 | TGTGCCACCCGAGGGGACAGGGGGAATGGCGAGCAGTACTTC | CATRGDRGNGEQYF
- | TRBJ1-5 | - | TRBV21-1 | TGTGCCAGCAGCAAAGACAACAGGGGCAGCAATCAGCCCCAGCATTTT | CASSKDNRGSNQPQHF
- | TRBJ1-5 | - | TRBV28 | TGTGCCAGCAGTTTGCACAGTAGATATAGCAATCAGCCCCAGCATTTT | CASSLHSRYSNQPQHF
- | TRBJ2-7 | TRBD2 | TRBV5-7 | TGTGCCAGCAGCTTTGGACAAATAGCGGGGGCCACCTACGAGCAGTACTTC | CASSFGQIAGATYEQYF
- | TRBJ2-3 | - | TRBV5-1 | TGCGCCAGCAGCTTCGGGAGTACAGATACGCAGTATTTT | CASSFGSTDTQYF
- | TRBJ2-1 | TRBD2 | TRBV12-5 | TGTGCTAGTGCTATTGGACTAGCGGGAGGTCTGAATGAGCAGTTCTTC | CASAIGLAGGLNEQFF
- | TRBJ2-7 | TRBD2 | TRBV4-1 | TGCGCCAGCAGCCAAGAATCCCTACACGGGGGAGGGATCTCCTACGAGCAGTACTTC | CASSQESLHGGGISYEQYF
few | TRBJ1-4 | - | TRBV18 | TGTGCCAGCTCACCCACAGGGAGGGATGAAAAACTGTTTTTT | CASSPTGRDEKLFF
- | TRBJ1-1 | - | TRBV6-1 | TGTGCCAGCAGTGAAGGACTGGGGGAGGTCAACACTGAAGCTTTCTTT | CASSEGLGEVNTEAFF
- | TRBJ2-4 | TRBD1 | TRBV7-9 | TGTGCCAGCAGCCAGGACAGGGGGCGTTTCAAAAACATTCAGTACTTC | CASSQDRGRFKNIQYF
- | TRBJ2-7 | - | TRBV5-6 | TGTGCCAGCAGCTTCTCAGTTTACGAGCAGTACTTC | CASSFSVYEQYF
- | TRBJ2-5 | - | TRBV11-3 | TGTGCCAGCAGCTTAGGGGGGGATAGAGAGACCCAGTACTTC | CASSLGGDRETQYF
few | TRBJ2-1 | TRBD2 | TRBV27 | TGTGCCAGCAGTTTACTAGCGGGAGGGCGTGTACATGAGCAGTTCTTC | CASSLLAGGRVHEQFF
- | TRBJ2-1 | TRBD2 | TRBV29-1 | TGCAGCGTTGAAAGGGGACTAGGGGGGAATGAGCAGTTCTTC | CSVERGLGGNEQFF
- | TRBJ2-7 | TRBD1 | TRBV5-1 | TGCGCCAGCAGCCCTGGGACAGGGGGTTCCTACGAGCAGTACTTC | CASSPGTGGSYEQYF
once | TRBJ1-4 | TRBD1 | TRBV30 | TGTGCCTGGGGCCTAGACAGGGCCGGTGAAAAACTGTTTTTT | CAWGLDRAGEKLFF
few | TRBJ2-3 | TRBD2 | TRBV2 | TGTGCCAGCACTAACGGAGGACTAGCGGGCCGCACAGATACGCAGTATTTT | CASTNGGLAGRTDTQYF
- | TRBJ1-2 | TRBD1 | TRBV28 | TGTGCCAGCAGTCCCCCCCCGGGACAGGGGGCGGTTGGCTACACCTTC | CASSPPPGQGAVGYTF
once | TRBJ1-5 | - | TRBV6-5 | TGTGCCAGCAGTCCACGACAGGAACATCAGCCCCAGCATTTT | CASSPRQEHQPQHF
once | TRBJ1-5 | - | TRBV6-5 | TGTGCCAGCAGCCCCAACGAGGGTCCCTATCAGCCCCAGCATTTT | CASSPNEGPYQPQHF
- | TRBJ2-7 | TRBD1 | TRBV27 | TGTGCCAGCAGTTCCGGGACAGGGGGTCGCGAGCAGTACTTC | CASSSGTGGREQYF
- | TRBJ1-1 | - | TRBV5-1 | TGCGCCAGCAGCTTGGGGAACACAGGGAGAGGAGACACTGAAGCTTTCTTT | CASSLGNTGRGDTEAFF
- | TRBJ2-1 | - | TRBV7-2 | TGTGCCAGCAGCTTAGTAGCTACTAACTCCTACAATGAGCAGTTCTTC | CASSLVATNSYNEQFF
- | TRBJ2-2 | TRBD1 | TRBV28 | TGTGCCAGCAGTTTGCAGGACAGGGAGTCCGGGGAGCTGTTTTTT | CASSLQDRESGELFF
- | TRBJ1-3 | - | TRBV6-1 | TGTGCCAGCAGTGAAGGATGGAGCTCTGGAAACACCATATATTTT | CASSEGWSSGNTIYF
- | TRBJ1-2 | TRBD1 | TRBV7-8 | TGTGCCAGCAGCGCGGTAACATACGGACAGGGCGATGGCTACACCTTC | CASSAVTYGQGDGYTF
- | TRBJ2-5 | - | TRBV7-9 | TGTGCCAGCAGCCATACACAGGGAGAGGAGACCCAGTACTTC | CASSHTQGEETQYF
- | TRBJ2-7 | TRBD1 | TRBV19 | TGTGCCAGTAGTGACAGGGCCTACGAGCAGTACTTC | CASSDRAYEQYF
- | TRBJ2-5 | - | TRBV2 | TGTGCCAGCACCGCGACAGGGACTGCGGAGACCCAGTACTTC | CASTATGTAETQYF
- | TRBJ1-1 | - | TRBV29-1 | TGCAGCGTTGGTTCGGGGACTGAAGCTTTCTTT | CSVGSGTEAFF
- | TRBJ2-5 | - | TRBV14 | TGTGCCAGCAGCCAAGACGGCCAAGGGGGGACCCAGTACTTC | CASSQDGQGGTQYF
- | TRBJ2-3 | - | TRBV30 | TGTGCCTGGACCCCCGCGGCGGGCACAGATACGCAGTATTTT | CAWTPAAGTDTQYF
- | TRBJ2-5 | - | TRBV5-1 | TGCGCCAGCAGCCAGACAGCAGAGACCCAGTACTTC | CASSQTAETQYF
- | TRBJ2-1 | - | TRBV6-1 | TGTGCCAGCAGTGCATGGTACGGGTTAAATGAGCAGTTCTTC | CASSAWYGLNEQFF
- | TRBJ2-5 | TRBD1 | TRBV18 | TGTGCCAGCTCACCGAACGACAGGGGCCAAGAGACCCAGTACTTC | CASSPNDRGQETQYF
- | TRBJ1-5 | TRBD1 | TRBV28 | TGTGCCAGCAGGGGACAGCTTGGCGTTCAGCCCCAGCATTTT | CASRGQLGVQPQHF
- | TRBJ1-6 | - | TRBV6-1 | TGTGCCAGCAGTGAAGCCGGGGGAGTATGGAATTCACCCCTCCACTTT | CASSEAGGVWNSPLHF
once | TRBJ2-1 | - | TRBV29-1 | TGCAGCGTTGGGGGACTCCGGTCCCTCTCCTACAATGAGCAGTTCTTC | CSVGGLRSLSYNEQFF
- | TRBJ2-2 | TRBD1 | TRBV5-1 | TGCGCCAGCAGCTCTACAGGGGTAAACACCGGGGAGCTGTTTTTT | CASSSTGVNTGELFF
- | TRBJ2-5 | TRBD1 | TRBV19 | TGTGCCAGTAGTATGGGACAGGGTAAAGAGACCCAGTACTTC | CASSMGQGKETQYF
- | TRBJ1-1 | - | TRBV14 | TGTGCCAGCGCAGTTCTGAACCGCGAAGCTTTCTTT | CASAVLNREAFF
- | TRBJ1-2 | - | TRBV6-5 | TGTGCCAGCAGTTACGACAGGACGTCTAACTATGGCTACACCTTC | CASSYDRTSNYGYTF